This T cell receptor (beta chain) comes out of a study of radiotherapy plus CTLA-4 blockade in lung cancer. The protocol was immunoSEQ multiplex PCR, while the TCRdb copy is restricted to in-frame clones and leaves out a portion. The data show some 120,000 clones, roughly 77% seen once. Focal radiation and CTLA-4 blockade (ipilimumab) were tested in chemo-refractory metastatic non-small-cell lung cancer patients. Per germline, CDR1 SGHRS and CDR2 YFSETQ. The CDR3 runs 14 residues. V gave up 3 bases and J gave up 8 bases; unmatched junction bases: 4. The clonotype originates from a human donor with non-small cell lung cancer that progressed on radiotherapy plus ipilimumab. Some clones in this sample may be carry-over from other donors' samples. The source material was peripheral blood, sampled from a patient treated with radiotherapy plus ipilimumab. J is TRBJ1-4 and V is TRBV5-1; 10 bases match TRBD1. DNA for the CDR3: TGCGCCAGCAGCTACGGGACAGGGGAAGAAAAACTGTTTTTT. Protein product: CASSYGTGEEKLFF.